This T cell receptor (beta chain) was recorded in a study of shared clonotypes between healthy human individuals. Findings and caveats of the study: Non-shared clonotypes had lower generation probabilities than clonotypes shared by all four sorted-subset donors. Naive subsets generally had larger estimated richness than memory subsets.

CDR3 size: 16 residues. Trimming left V 0 bases short and J 3 bases short, with 11 bases between. Germline V lookup: CDR1 LGHNA, CDR2 YSLEER. CD45RO-negative, CCR7-positively selected cells formed the naive CD8 fraction, excluding terminally differentiated effector memory CD45RA+ cells. Turning to this clone: Antigen specificity is unknown.

Original processing methods: Filtering was not the same, since immunoSEQ gave junction-only sequences without quality scores. Some clones are missing from TCRdb's copy, which holds only in-frame ones; the method was immunoSEQ multiplex PCR. The V and J calls and clone size come from that table; D and trimming were worked out from the DNA. The table records 2 million or so clones, about 95% of them present only once. The chain couples TRBV4-3 to TRBJ2-2; possibly TRBD2 for D (5 bases). The sample taken for sequencing was naive CD8+ T cells sorted from blood. The sequence was collected from a young man in good health. The chain's CDR3 is CASSQDSLRDTGELFF. The DNA of the CDR3 is TGCGCCAGCAGCCAAGATTCCCTGAGGGACACCGGGGAGCTGTTTTTT.